This T cell receptor beta chain comes out of a study of T cell responses to AZD1222 COVID-19 vaccine. Method: immunoSEQ multiplex PCR; TCRdb's copy keeps in-frame clones and lacks some. The table lists roughly 120,000 clones, around 94% of them singletons, with roughly 1.6% in the top ten. With 4 bases clipped from V and 2 bases from J, the junction kept 11 bases outside the gene matches. The V gene's germline CDR1 is SGHVS and CDR2 FQNEAQ. This CDR3 comprises 18 residues. The receptor comes from an adult who received the AZD1222 COVID-19 vaccine. This sample comprised peripheral blood, obtained 28 days after the second AZD1222 dose. This chain joins TRBV7-8 and TRBJ2-3; 11 bases are a match to TRBD2. The CDR3 nucleotides read TGTGCCAGCAGCTCACCGGGGACTAGCGGCCCACTCACAGATACGCAGTATTTT. Translating gives CASSSPGTSGPLTDTQYF.